This T cell receptor beta chain originates from a study of identical twins. Study outcomes and limitations: Among beta out-of-frame sequences, excess sharing between twins appeared weaker. Out-of-frame alpha sequences shared between twins exhibited an excess of low generation probability.

For this clonotype: Its antigen is undetermined.

TCRdb re-called the 5' RACE reads through MiXCR, storing one row per CDR3 protein. The table has approximately 590,000 distinct CDR3 sequences, 7.5% to 10% seen once. This sample also belongs to another study, concerning yellow fever vaccine responses in identical twins.

The clonotype originates from a woman aged 18-29 years in good health. What was sequenced was PBMCs.

The DNA for the CDR3 is TGCGCCAGCAGCCAAGGGACCTTGGGACTAGCGGAATCCTACGAGCAGTACTTC. Translated, it gives CASSQGTLGLAESYEQYF. The genes are TRBV4-3 and TRBJ2-7; TRBD2 matches 11 bases. The CDR3 extends over 18 amino acids. J lost 1 base, V lost 1 base, and 9 bases had no gene match. CDR1 is LGHNA, CDR2 YSLEER, per germline.